The next 11 T cell receptor beta chains were all read from a single sample in a study of response to subunit inactivated influenza vaccine (dated by TCRdb to 2016 to 2019). The receptor library was made with RT-PCR. For sequencing, an Illumina HiSeq 2500 was employed. The public sequencing data were trimmed at Q25 with fastp and processed into clonotypes with MiXCR by TCRdb, which kept only in-frame beta chains. Identical CDR3 proteins give one entry, which carries the most common genes and DNA. This sample holds about 700,000 distinct CDR3 sequences; around 16% were observed only once. The top ten clonotypes cover 9.5% to 13% of the sample. The starting material was PBMCs from blood, obtained 12 days after vaccination. The receptor set was obtained from a man aged 50-60 years who received an inactivated influenza vaccine. Donor details come from another sample of the same person, matched by shared clones.

The chain combines TRBV20-1 with TRBJ2-3, with D perhaps matching TRBD1 or TRBD2 (5 bases each). Germline V lookup: CDR1 DFQATT, CDR2 SNEGSKA (reference sequence). V shed 2 bases and J shed 0 bases, with 12 bases lying between them. This CDR3 has 15 residues. The CDR3 sequence: CSARFPGRSTDTQYF. DNA of the CDR3: TGCAGTGCTAGATTCCCGGGACGGAGCACAGATACGCAGTATTTT.

The CDR3 sequence is CASSQIVHEQFF. CDR3 DNA: TGTGCCAGCAGCCAAATAGTACATGAGCAGTTCTTC. The chain uses TRBV4-2 and TRBJ2-1; no firm D call. The germline gives CDR1 LGHNA, CDR2 YNFKEQ. This CDR3 is built from 12 residues. The V end was cut by 2 bases, the J end by 8 bases, with 7 bases between.

In its sample, this clonotype was seen a few times. This chain links TRBV25-1 with TRBJ2-5, with D unclear. The germline gives CDR1 MGHDK, CDR2 SYGVNS. The V end was cut by 2 bases, the J end by 1 base, with 14 bases between. The CDR3 spans 16 residues. CDR3 amino acids: CASSEGVVAFQETQYF. Written as DNA, the CDR3 is TGTGCCAGCAGTGAAGGTGTCGTAGCCTTCCAAGAGACCCAGTACTTC.

In DNA, the CDR3 is TGTGCCAGCAGTTACTCGGAAACAGGGTTCGAGCAGTACTTC. This codes for CASSYSETGFEQYF. The rearrangement joins TRBV6-5 to TRBJ2-7, with D maybe TRBD1 (6 bases). Germline values: CDR1 MNHEY, CDR2 SVGAGI. The V end was cut by 0 bases, the J end by 6 bases, with 12 bases between. CDR3 length: 14 amino acids.

This clonotype appeared once. This rearrangement joins TRBV5-1 to TRBJ2-2; D is ambiguous. Germline assignment: CDR1 SGHRS and CDR2 YFSETQ. The CDR3 runs 14 residues. Deletions cut 4 bases from V and 6 bases from J, with 13 bases between. CDR3 in DNA: TGCGCCAGCAGCCCGACGACTCACCCCGGGGAGCTGTTTTTT. This codes for CASSPTTHPGELFF.

The J gene is TRBJ1-1, the V gene TRBV15, with TRBD1 identical over 7 bases. The germline CDR1 and CDR2 sequences are LNHNV and YYDKDF (reference sequence). There are 15 residues in the CDR3. J lost 0 bases, V lost 2 bases, and 3 bases had no gene match. CDR3: CATSRPGQLNTEAFF. The CDR3 bases are TGTGCCACCAGCAGACCGGGACAGTTGAACACTGAAGCTTTCTTT.

This clonotype was counted between two and nine times. The V call is TRBV29-1, the J call TRBJ2-1; TRBD2 matches at 11 bases. The germline CDR1 and CDR2 sequences are SQVTM and ANQGSEA. Trimming at V came to 0 bases and at J to 3 bases, leaving 7 bases not matched to a gene. This CDR3 is built from 17 residues. CDR3 sequence reads: CSVEDPLTSGSYNEQFF. The CDR3, as DNA: TGCAGCGTTGAAGATCCACTAACTAGCGGGAGCTACAATGAGCAGTTCTTC.

The V gene is TRBV10-2, the J gene TRBJ2-7; 7 positions agree with TRBD1. This CDR3 has 14 amino acids. Germline CDR1 reads WSHSY; CDR2 reads SAAADI. V gave up 2 bases and J gave up 0 bases; unmatched junction bases: 1. This CDR3 reads CASSEGTVSYEQYF. The DNA of the CDR3 is TGCGCCAGCAGTGAGGGGACAGTCTCCTACGAGCAGTACTTC.

The rearrangement joins TRBV6-2 or TRBV6-3 to TRBJ2-1; 11 nucleotides agree with TRBD2. Germline values: CDR1 MNHEY, CDR2 SVGEGT. V lost 6 bases, J lost 2 bases, and 3 bases stayed unmatched. There are 15 residues in the CDR3. CDR3 DNA sequence: TGTGCCAGCAGGAATAGCGGGAGGGCCTACAATGAGCAGTTCTTC. Its translation: CASRNSGRAYNEQFF.

This clonotype was counted a few times. The rearrangement links TRBV12-3 or TRBV12-4 to TRBJ2-7, with 7 bases lining up with TRBD2. CDR3 length: 17 residues. J gave up 6 bases and V 5 bases, and 19 bases lay outside the gene matches. DNA of the CDR3: TGTGCCAGCAGTCCCACCGGGGGGTCAGGGTCGGGGCGCGAGCAGTACTTC. Protein sequence: CASSPTGGSGSGREQYF.

The rearrangement links TRBV7-3 to TRBJ2-1, with TRBD2 matching over 7 bases. The V gene's germline CDR1 is SGHTA and CDR2 FQGTGA. The CDR3 spans 14 residues. The ends lost 4 bases at V and 6 bases at J; junction bases unmatched: 6. The CDR3 here is CASSSRTSPNEQFF. The DNA for the CDR3 is TGTGCCAGCAGCTCACGGACTAGTCCCAATGAGCAGTTCTTC.